Described below is a single T cell receptor beta chain sequence and its context. The sample is drawn from a study of blood T cell repertoires in COVID-19. Whole-study context: Samples representing acute and convalescent COVID-19 were sourced from the United States, Italy and Spain. PBMCs, B-cell-depleted T cells, or T cells were the source of the cDNA or gDNA that made up the material.

V was clipped by 7 bases and J by 9 bases, with 10 bases between them. Per germline, CDR1 WSHSY and CDR2 SAAADI. The CDR3 is made up of 11 amino acids. As originally analysed: Quantification of nucleated cells was approximated via reference gene primer amplification. Clones were read by immunoSEQ multiplex PCR, and TCRdb kept only the in-frame ones, dropping some. Clonal size and the V and J genes are those of that table, whereas D and trimming came from the DNA. The sample consists of about 99,000 clones, over 65% of them appearing once. The chain recombines TRBV10-2 with TRBJ2-1; D is possibly TRBD2 (5 bases). This receptor was obtained from a human donor in a cohort sampled during active COVID-19. The sample taken for sequencing was peripheral blood. Here the CDR3 reads CASTARGEQFF. The CDR3 DNA reads as TGCGCCAGCACCGCTCGGGGTGAGCAGTTCTTC.